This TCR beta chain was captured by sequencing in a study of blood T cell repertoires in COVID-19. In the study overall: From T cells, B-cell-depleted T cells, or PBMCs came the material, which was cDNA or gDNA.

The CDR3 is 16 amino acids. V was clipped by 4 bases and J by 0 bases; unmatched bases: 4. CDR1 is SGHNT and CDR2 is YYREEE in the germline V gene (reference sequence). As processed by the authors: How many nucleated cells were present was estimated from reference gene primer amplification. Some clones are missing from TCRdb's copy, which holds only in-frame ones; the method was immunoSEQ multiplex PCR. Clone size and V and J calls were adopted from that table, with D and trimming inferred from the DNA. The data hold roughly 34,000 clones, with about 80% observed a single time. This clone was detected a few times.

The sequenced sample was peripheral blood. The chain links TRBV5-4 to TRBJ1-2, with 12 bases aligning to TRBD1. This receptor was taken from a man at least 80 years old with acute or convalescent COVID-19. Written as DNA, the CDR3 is TGTGCCAGCAGCCCGGGACAGGGGGCAACTAACTATGGCTACACCTTC. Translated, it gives CASSPGQGATNYGYTF. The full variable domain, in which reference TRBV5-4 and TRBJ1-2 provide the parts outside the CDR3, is ETGVTQSPTHLIKTRGQQVTLRCSSQSGHNTVSWYQQALGQGPQFIFQYYREEENGRGNFPPRFSGLQFPNYSSELNVNALELDDSALYLCASSPGQGATNYGYTFGSGTRLTVV.